One and the same sample provided the 13 T cell receptor beta chains below, sequenced in a study of T cells in Graves' hyperthyroidism and ophthalmopathy. Researchers amplified the TCR beta CDR3 regions from RNA transcripts. HTBI primers were the set used in a first-round RT-PCR of the TCR CDR3. Each CDR3 protein gets one entry after TCRdb re-called the multiplex PCR reads with MiXCR. The table lists around 660,000 distinct CDR3 sequences, 45% of them singletons, with less than 9% in the top ten. The sequenced material came from peripheral blood or thyroid tissue (not recorded which). All receptors derive from an adult man with Graves' disease, either hyperthyroidism or ophthalmopathy (not recorded which).

This clonotype showed up many times. The rearrangement uses TRBV29-1 and TRBJ1-2; TRBD1 matches 7 bases. The CDR3 runs to 12 residues. V lost 3 bases to trimming and J lost 7 bases; unmatched junction nucleotides: 5. The germline gives CDR1 SQVTM, CDR2 ANQGSEA. In DNA, the CDR3 is TGCAGCGTTGACGGAGGGGGCTCTGGCTACACCTTC. As protein: CSVDGGGSGYTF. Full variable domain (outside the CDR3, taken from reference TRBV29-1 and TRBJ1-2): SAVISQKPSRDICQRGTSLTIQCQVDSQVTMMFWYRQQPGQSLTLIATANQGSEATYESGFVIDKFPISRPNLTFSTLTVSNMSPEDSSIYLCSVDGGGSGYTFGSGTRLTVV.

About this clonotype itself: Since the CDR3 does not end with the conserved phenylalanine or tryptophan, this likely comes from a read error. It is unclear where the CDR3 begins or ends on the DNA, so no DNA is shown, and the CDR3 is as TCRdb lists it. The genes are TRBV2 and TRBJ1-1. The CDR3 is 12 amino acids long, termini counted. Germline V gives CDR1 SNHLY, CDR2 FYNNEI. The CDR3 here is CASSGVSGGSAY.

The chain couples TRBV10-3 to TRBJ2-5; 8 positions agree with TRBD2. The V segment lost 6 bases and the J segment 5 bases; nucleotides outside the gene matches: 11. The germline V gene encodes CDR1 ENHRY and CDR2 SYGVKD. This CDR3 contains 15 residues. Here the CDR3 reads CAIRTGTSAYETQYF. CDR3 sequence (DNA): TGTGCCATCAGAACCGGGACTAGTGCCTACGAGACCCAGTACTTC.

This clonotype was recorded a few times. This chain uses TRBV13 with TRBJ1-1; 9 positions agree with TRBD1. V was clipped by 3 bases and J by 8 bases; unmatched bases: 13. Germline V gene data show CDR1 as PRHDT and CDR2 as FYEKMQ (reference sequence). The CDR3 is 16 amino acids. CDR3 in DNA: TGTGCCAGCAGCTTTCTCCCTGAGACCGGGACAGGGGAAGCTTTCTTT. The encoded protein is CASSFLPETGTGEAFF.

CDR3 region: CASKLDTEAFF. The CDR3 coding sequence is TGTGCCAGCAAGTTGGACACTGAAGCTTTCTTT. The chain couples TRBV2 to TRBJ1-1; D gene ambiguous. Trimming left V 7 bases short and J 3 bases short, with 6 bases between. This CDR3 comprises 11 residues. The germline V gene encodes CDR1 SNHLY and CDR2 FYNNEI.

The sample holds many counts of this clonotype. This chain links TRBV10-3 with TRBJ1-4; D ambiguous. This CDR3 region has 14 residues. The germline V and J ends were trimmed by 3 bases and 8 bases, with 13 bases remaining between them. Looked up from germline, CDR1 is ENHRY and CDR2 is SYGVKD. The chain's CDR3 is CAISETTSHEKLFF. The CDR3 DNA is TGTGCCATCAGTGAAACTACCTCCCACGAAAAACTGTTTTTT.

The sample holds many counts of this clonotype. The chain carries TRBV2 and TRBJ2-6; a weak D match, TRBD1 (5 bases). V lost 6 bases to trimming and J lost 0 bases, with 12 bases between them. The V gene's germline CDR1 is SNHLY and CDR2 FYNNEI. The CDR3 spans 16 residues. The CDR3 here is CASRTRDNSGANVLTF. CDR3 DNA sequence: TGTGCCAGCAGGACCAGGGATAACTCTGGGGCCAACGTCCTGACTTTC.

This clonotype was recorded once. V usage is TRBV20-1 and J usage is TRBJ2-7; 12 nucleotides line up with TRBD2. Germline loops: CDR1 DFQATT, CDR2 SNEGSKA (reference sequence). V gave up 6 bases and J gave up 7 bases; unmatched junction bases: 10. CDR3 length: 14 amino acids. CDR3 in amino acids: CSAERLAGDVEQYF. The CDR3 bases are TGCAGTGCCGAACGACTAGCGGGGGATGTTGAGCAGTACTTC.

This clonotype was seen a handful of times. The V gene is TRBV12-3 or TRBV12-4, the J gene TRBJ1-6; D may be TRBD1 (5 bases). Trimming stripped 7 bases from V and 4 bases from J, with 14 bases between. There are 15 residues in the CDR3. In DNA, the CDR3 is TGTGCCAGCACCGTGGGGGAGTCGTATAATTCACCCCTCCACTTT. Its translation is CASTVGESYNSPLHF.

J is TRBJ1-5 and V is TRBV7-2; D gene ambiguous. CDR1 is SGHTA and CDR2 is FQGNSA in the germline V gene. This CDR3 comprises 14 residues. V was shortened by 6 bases and J by 2 bases, with 11 bases between the two germline ends. CDR3 DNA sequence: TGTGCCAGCAGTCCGGGCCCCGGCAATCAGCCCCAGCATTTT. As protein: CASSPGPGNQPQHF.

The table lists this clonotype with many counts. The J gene is TRBJ1-2, the V gene TRBV15; 9 bases map to TRBD1. Germline V gene data show CDR1 as LNHNV and CDR2 as YYDKDF (reference sequence). The CDR3 contains 15 residues. Trimming at V came to 4 bases and at J to 3 bases, leaving 6 bases not matched to a gene. The DNA of the CDR3 is TGTGCCACCAGCAACAGGGGGCTAAGTGACTATGGCTACACCTTC. As protein: CATSNRGLSDYGYTF.

The chain employs TRBV7-9 and TRBJ1-1, with D possibly TRBD1 on 6 matching bases. V lost 3 bases and J 5 bases, leaving 13 bases between the germline ends. Germline-derived CDR1 and CDR2 are SEHNR and FQNEAQ (reference sequence). There are 14 residues in the CDR3. The CDR3: CASSFRGARTEAFF. CDR3 sequence (DNA): TGTGCCAGCAGCTTCCGGGGGGCGAGGACTGAAGCTTTCTTT.

This clonotype was counted at least ten times. The chain links TRBV19 to TRBJ2-2, with D hard to call. CDR1 is LNHDA, CDR2 SQIVND, per germline (reference sequence). V was shortened by 8 bases and J by 6 bases, with 10 bases between the two germline ends. There are 12 residues in the CDR3. The CDR3 reads CASAVSAGELFF. DNA for the CDR3: TGTGCCAGTGCAGTATCAGCCGGGGAGCTGTTTTTT.